One TCR beta chain is described in this entry. This clonotype was observed a few times. Its recognized antigen is unknown. Within one base of it there is no much larger clone, and no base qualities were kept. This sample was taken from a study of T cells in Graves' hyperthyroidism and ophthalmopathy (dated by TCRdb to between 2018 and 2021). With respect to the entire study: Peripheral blood was sampled at the time of initial diagnosis, prior to any treatment. An independent validation cohort of about 20 hyperthyroidism patients and about 15 patients who later progressed to ophthalmopathy tested prospective prediction of ophthalmopathy. In addition, the study compared T-cell repertoires in thyroid tissue and in blood from five or six Graves' hyperthyroidism patients. Once sampling was done, hyperthyroidism patients were given methimazole at a starting dose of 30 mg daily, whereas ophthalmopathy patients were given high-dose intravenous methylprednisolone. The paper describes TCR Vbeta CDR3 sequencing of some 130 peripheral blood samples, made up of about 41 ophthalmopathy patients, around 78 hyperthyroidism patients and about 17 progressor patients. The 75 to 100 discovery patients were randomly split 7:3 into training and test sets. TCR V-J signatures able to tell the groups apart were searched for in a discovery cohort of 100 patients, of whom more than 40 had Graves' ophthalmopathy and under 65 had stable Graves' hyperthyroidism.

Paper-wide results and their limitations: In cross-validation, a model built on a 13 V-J signature told ophthalmopathy apart from stable hyperthyroidism with over 85% sensitivity and around 81% specificity, and in testing the same model reached 80%/75%. In validation, the model predicted progression to ophthalmopathy a median of about 6 months before onset, with roughly 71% sensitivity and 72.22% specificity. Most expanded thyroid clonotypes (frequency above 0.001) were also found in blood, which suggests that blood repertoires may mirror thyroid immune responses. Sample size was not statistically predetermined, and blinding of investigators to group allocation was not performed.

A patient counted as having stable Graves' hyperthyroidism if no progression to ophthalmopathy occurred over 18 months of follow-up. The hyperthyroidism patients were between 18 and 65 years old and newly diagnosed, with a disease duration of less than 2 months. Patients with uncontrolled infections, other autoimmune diseases, pregnancy or lactation were excluded. Clinical symptoms, serum thyroxine and TRAb, thyroid ultrasound, and orbital computed tomography formed the basis for the diagnoses. PBMCs were isolated from approximately 10 ml of fresh peripheral blood by Ficoll-Paque density gradient centrifugation. Total RNA was extracted with Trizol reagent, and quality was checked on an Agilent 2100 Bioanalyzer. TCR beta CDR3 regions were amplified from RNA transcripts. For the first round of RT-PCR on the TCR CDR3, the HTBI primer set was used together with the Qiagen OneStep RT-PCR kit. Libraries were constructed in a second round of multiplex PCR, after which size selection and purification were performed. Sequencing of the libraries was done on an Illumina HiSeq2000 using paired-end 100 bp reads. In the source study's methods: SOAPnuke was used to process the raw data, removing reads that contained adapters or uncalled bases, had a mean Phred below 15, or lacked an exact match to the constant primer or identifier. High-quality paired reads were merged with COPE v1.2.5, and unique nucleotide sequences were defined as clonotypes. Clonotypes were aligned to IMGT TRBV, TRBD and TRBJ reference segments using MiTCR v1.1. The analysis was restricted to V-J combinations with a frequency above 0.0001, which together covered 98% to 99.2% of the repertoires. The TCS score was defined as the ratio of F50 (clonal expansion) to E x V (chaos), calculated using BLOSUM62-based TCRdist between CDR3 peptides within each V-J. Welch's t-statistics and random forest reduced several hundred V-J features to some 14, which were used in a naive Bayes classifier (R e1071). TCRdb reran the public reads through fastp at Q25 and MiXCR, keeping productive beta chains. Rows with one shared CDR3 protein collapse into an entry with the most common genes and DNA. These V and J calls originate from TCRdb's pipeline instead of the authors' own analysis. The table for this sample lists about 560,000 distinct CDR3 sequences; over 15% of them were counted only once. Jointly, the top ten make up about 17% of the sample.

The sample comprised blood. This clonotype was obtained from a woman younger than 30 with Graves' hyperthyroidism.

The CDR3 protein is CASSLGGLAGGLYNEQFF. The DNA is as follows: TGTGCCAGCAGCCTAGGGGGACTAGCGGGAGGACTATACAATGAGCAGTTCTTC. The chain links TRBV7-9 with TRBJ2-1; 15 of the junction bases match TRBD2. The CDR3 goes from the cysteine to the phenylalanine over 18 residues. The DNA shown is the 54-base CDR3, in frame from base 1. V and J are trimmed by 5 bases and 4 bases, and the gene matches miss 9 bases of the junction. For CDR1 and CDR2, the germline V gene (reference sequence) lists SEHNR and FQNEAQ.